One sample yielded the 7 T cell receptor beta chains listed below, sequenced in a study of T cells in tuberculosis. Noted time point: new active TB diagnosis, blood taken before or within 7 days of starting treatment. Profiling relied on immunoSEQ multiplex PCR, and the TCRdb table lists in-frame clones only, not all of them. Among tens of thousands of clones listed, around 90% were seen once. The material was PBMCs, obtained at tuberculosis diagnosis. The origin of the receptors is an adult with tuberculosis.

The rearrangement links TRBV7-6 to TRBJ2-1; 7 positions match TRBD1. The germline CDR1 and CDR2 sequences are SGHVS and FNYEAQ. This CDR3 is built from 15 residues. With V trimmed by 3 bases and J by 0 bases, 2 bases remained unmatched. The CDR3 sequence: CASSFRDSSYNEQFF. The CDR3 nucleotides are TGTGCCAGCAGCTTCCGGGACAGCTCCTACAATGAGCAGTTCTTC.

The chain carries TRBV28 and TRBJ1-3; a weak D match, TRBD1 (5 bases). The CDR3 is 17 amino acids. In germline, CDR1 is MDHEN, CDR2 SYDVKM. Deletions cut 4 bases from V and 4 bases from J, with 20 bases between. CDR3 protein: CASSSSGRGASGNTIYF. The CDR3 nucleotides read TGTGCCAGCAGTTCCAGTGGGAGGGGCGCATCCGGAAACACCATATATTTT.

The J gene is TRBJ1-1, the V gene TRBV15, with D perhaps matching TRBD1 (6 bases). CDR1 and CDR2 (germline): LNHNV, YYDKDF (reference sequence). Trimming stripped 3 bases from V and 0 bases from J, with 11 bases between. This CDR3 contains 15 residues. Here the CDR3 reads CATSSSRGLNTEAFF. The DNA for the CDR3 is TGTGCCACCAGCAGCTCAAGGGGGTTGAACACTGAAGCTTTCTTT.

The rearrangement joins TRBV5-1 to TRBJ2-7, with TRBD2 matching over 11 bases. The CDR3 consists of 15 residues. The germline CDR1 and CDR2 sequences are SGHRS and YFSETQ. The junction had 6 bases not matched to a gene; V was cut back by 4 bases and J by 3 bases. Here the CDR3 reads CASSGGTSGFYEQYF. In DNA, the CDR3 is TGCGCCAGCAGCGGGGGGACTAGCGGATTCTACGAGCAGTACTTC.

This clone came up once. V gene TRBV13 combines with J gene TRBJ2-7; 9 nucleotides match TRBD1. In germline, CDR1 is PRHDT, CDR2 FYEKMQ (reference sequence). The V and J ends lost 0 bases and 5 bases, in that order; junction bases with no gene match: 8. This CDR3 is built from 16 residues. The CDR3 region is CASSLGRTGEVDEQYF. The CDR3 coding sequence is TGTGCCAGCAGCTTAGGACGGACAGGGGAAGTGGACGAGCAGTACTTC.

V is TRBV15 and J is TRBJ2-1, with 14 bases fitting TRBD2. V shed 4 bases and J 0 bases; nucleotides not matched to a gene: 8. CDR3 length: 19 amino acids. Germline V CDR1 and CDR2: LNHNV, YYDKDF (reference sequence). The CDR3 is CATSTPTGTSGGSYNEQFF. CDR3 DNA: TGTGCCACCAGCACCCCGACCGGGACTAGCGGGGGCTCCTACAATGAGCAGTTCTTC.

V usage is TRBV2 and J usage is TRBJ2-1; TRBD2 aligns across 11 bases. CDR1 and CDR2 (germline): SNHLY, FYNNEI. CDR3 size: 17 residues. V lost 9 bases to trimming and J lost 5 bases; unmatched junction nucleotides: 15. CDR3 region: CARYPIDSGRAHNEQFF. The CDR3 coding sequence is TGTGCCAGATACCCGATCGATAGCGGGAGGGCGCACAATGAGCAGTTCTTC.